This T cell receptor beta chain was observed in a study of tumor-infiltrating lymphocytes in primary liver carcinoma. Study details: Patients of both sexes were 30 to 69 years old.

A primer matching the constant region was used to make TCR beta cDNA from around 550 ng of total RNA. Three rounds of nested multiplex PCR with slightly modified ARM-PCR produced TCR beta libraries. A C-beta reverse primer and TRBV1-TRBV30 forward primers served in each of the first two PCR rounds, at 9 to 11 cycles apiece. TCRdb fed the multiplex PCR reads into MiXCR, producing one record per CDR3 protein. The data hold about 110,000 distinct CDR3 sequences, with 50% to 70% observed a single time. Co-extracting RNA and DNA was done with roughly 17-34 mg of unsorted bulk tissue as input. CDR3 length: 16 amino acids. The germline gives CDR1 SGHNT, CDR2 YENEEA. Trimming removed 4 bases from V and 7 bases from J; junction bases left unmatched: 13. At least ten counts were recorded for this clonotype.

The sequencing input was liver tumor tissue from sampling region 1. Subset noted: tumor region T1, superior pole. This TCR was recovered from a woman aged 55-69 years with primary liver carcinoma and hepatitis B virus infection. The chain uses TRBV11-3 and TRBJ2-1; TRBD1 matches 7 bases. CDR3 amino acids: CASSSPWTGGGNEQFF. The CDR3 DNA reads TGTGCCAGCAGCTCACCTTGGACAGGAGGAGGTAATGAGCAGTTCTTC.